This T cell receptor beta chain was recorded in a study of blood T cell repertoires in COVID-19. Across the whole study: Two negative PCRs, clearance, or symptom resolution had been documented for recovered Cohort 3 donors. T cells, B-cell-depleted T cells, or PBMCs supplied cDNA or gDNA.

This CDR3 has 15 residues. The V segment lost 5 bases and the J segment 8 bases; nucleotides outside the gene matches: 5. Germline V CDR1 and CDR2: SGHTA, FQGNSA. Each participant's cohort was designated according to participant-reported clinical history. Generated by immunoSEQ multiplex PCR, the TCRdb table keeps only in-frame clones and is missing some. The sample shows under 150,000 clones, over 70% of them seen only once. The table lists this clone with a few counts. The gene calls are TRBV7-2 and TRBJ1-6; 11 bases map to TRBD1. Source material: PBMCs or T cells enriched from blood (not recorded which). The TCR originated in a man in his forties or fifties in a cohort exposed to, infected with or recovered from COVID-19 (not recorded which). CDR3 protein: CASSPWTGGHSPLHF. CDR3 bases: TGTGCCAGCAGCCCATGGACAGGGGGCCATTCACCCCTCCACTTT.